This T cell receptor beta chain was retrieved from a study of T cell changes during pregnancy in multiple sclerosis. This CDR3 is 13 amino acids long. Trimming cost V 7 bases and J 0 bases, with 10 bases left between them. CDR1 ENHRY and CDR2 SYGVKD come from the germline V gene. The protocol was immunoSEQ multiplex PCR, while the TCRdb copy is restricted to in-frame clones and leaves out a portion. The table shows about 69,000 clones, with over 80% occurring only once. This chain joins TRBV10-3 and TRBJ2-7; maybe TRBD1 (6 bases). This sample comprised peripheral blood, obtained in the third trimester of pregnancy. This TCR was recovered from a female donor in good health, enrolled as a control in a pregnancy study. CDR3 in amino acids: CAIMKGDSYEQYF. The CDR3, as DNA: TGTGCCATCATGAAGGGGGACTCCTACGAGCAGTACTTC.